A single sample is the source of the 13 T cell receptor beta chains below, sequenced in a study of T cells in localized non-small cell lung cancer. The method was immunoSEQ multiplex PCR; TCRdb's version includes in-frame clones alone and lacks a portion of them. The sample has approximately 50,000 clones, 70% to 90% seen once. Sequences were derived from PBMCs, sampled before any cancer treatment. The receptors here all came from a man aged 35 to 69 with stage II lung adenocarcinoma.

The V and J genes are TRBV5-1 and TRBJ2-2; D perhaps matches TRBD2 (5 bases). Trimming pared 3 bases from V and 0 bases from J, leaving 9 bases between. The CDR3 spans 15 residues. Germline-derived CDR1 and CDR2 are SGHRS and YFSETQ. The CDR3 reads CASSSEGANTGELFF. CDR3 nucleotides: TGCGCCAGCAGCTCTGAGGGTGCGAACACCGGGGAGCTGTTTTTT.

The chain couples TRBV5-1 to TRBJ2-3; TRBD2 matches at 9 bases. Germline CDR1 SGHRS, CDR2 YFSETQ. V gave up 4 bases and J gave up 4 bases; unmatched junction bases: 7. CDR3 length: 15 residues. CDR3 region: CASSISGGRSDTQYF. For the CDR3, the DNA is TGCGCCAGCAGCATTAGCGGGGGTCGCTCAGATACGCAGTATTTT.

This clone came up once. In nucleotides, the CDR3 is TGCGCCAGCAGCCCTGTGCCCCTGTCGGGACGGAGGAACACTGAAGCTTTCTTT. Amino acids: CASSPVPLSGRRNTEAFF. V is TRBV5-1 and J is TRBJ1-1; TRBD1 might be the D (5 bases). This CDR3 contains 18 residues. The V gene lost 4 bases and the J gene lost 1 base, with 23 bases spanning the gap. CDR1 is SGHRS and CDR2 is YFSETQ in the germline V gene.

The chain has TRBV5-1 and TRBJ2-5; possible D gene TRBD2, 6 bases. V was trimmed by 0 bases and J by 5 bases, leaving 11 bases between them. The germline gives CDR1 SGHRS, CDR2 YFSETQ. The CDR3 has 14 amino acids. CDR3 DNA: TGCGCCAGCAGCTTGGAATCGGGGAGGGAGACCCAGTACTTC. Amino acid sequence: CASSLESGRETQYF.

The gene calls are TRBV11-1 and TRBJ1-1; D is possibly TRBD1 (6 bases). With 3 bases removed from V and 8 bases from J, the gap between germline ends came to 13 bases. There are 13 residues in the CDR3. CDR1 SGHAT and CDR2 FQDESV come from the germline V gene (reference sequence). This CDR3 is CASSFDRGSEAFF. The CDR3 DNA follows: TGTGCCAGCAGCTTCGATAGGGGGTCGGAAGCTTTCTTT.

The J gene is TRBJ2-5, the V gene TRBV28; D perhaps matches TRBD2 (5 bases). Germline V CDR1 and CDR2: MDHEN, SYDVKM. V lost 3 bases and J lost 7, with 15 bases in between. The CDR3 consists of 14 residues. The CDR3 nucleotides are TGTGCCAGCAGTTTCTCCGACTATTTGGGGACCCAGTACTTC. Translating it yields CASSFSDYLGTQYF. Filled out from reference TRBV28 and TRBJ2-5, the complete variable domain reads DVKVTQSSRYLVKRTGEKVFLECVQDMDHENMFWYRQDPGLGLRLIYFSYDVKMKEKGDIPEGYSVSREKKERFSLILESASTNQTSMYLCASSFSDYLGTQYFGPGTRLLVL.

The CDR3 reads CASSQGRGRTGSYNEQFF. The CDR3 DNA reads as TGTGCCAGCAGCCAAGGGCGGGGGAGGACAGGCTCCTACAATGAGCAGTTCTTC. V usage is TRBV14 and J usage is TRBJ2-1; either TRBD1 or TRBD2 may supply D (7 bases each). V lost 1 base, J lost 0 bases, and 16 bases lay in between. Per germline, CDR1 SGHDN and CDR2 FVKESK. This CDR3 contains 18 residues.

V gene TRBV19 combines with J gene TRBJ1-2, with TRBD1 as a possible D gene (5 bases). Per germline, CDR1 LNHDA and CDR2 SQIVND (reference sequence). The CDR3 is 13 amino acids. V dropped 3 bases and J dropped 3 bases, with 8 bases sitting between them. In nucleotides, the CDR3 is TGTGCCAGTAGTATCAGGGAGGACTATGGCTACACCTTC. It specifies CASSIREDYGYTF.

This clone occurred a few times. The rearrangement joins TRBV6-1 to TRBJ1-5; no clear D. Germline CDR1 and CDR2: MNHNS and SASEGT. With 4 bases removed from V and 0 bases from J, the gap between germline ends came to 7 bases. This CDR3 is 14 amino acids long. The CDR3 region is CASSVGLSNQPQHF. The CDR3 DNA sequence: TGTGCCAGCAGTGTCGGACTTAGCAATCAGCCCCAGCATTTT.

This rearrangement joins TRBV19 to TRBJ2-2, with a weak D call TRBD1 (5 bases). The CDR3 spans 13 residues. The germline V and J ends were trimmed by 6 bases and 9 bases, with 14 bases remaining between them. Germline V lookup: CDR1 LNHDA, CDR2 SQIVND (reference sequence). CDR3 sequence: CASRGRAARELFF. The DNA of the CDR3 is TGTGCCAGTAGGGGCAGGGCGGCCCGGGAGCTGTTTTTT.

This chain joins TRBV2 and TRBJ1-5; 7 nucleotides align to TRBD1. The J segment lost 3 bases and the V segment lost 6 bases, leaving 8 bases of the junction unmatched. The germline gives CDR1 SNHLY, CDR2 FYNNEI. The CDR3 covers 15 residues. In DNA, the CDR3 is TGTGCCAGCAGCTCCACAGGGGCCGCCAATCAGCCCCAGCATTTT. As protein: CASSSTGAANQPQHF.

This clone was detected once. V is TRBV19 and J is TRBJ2-7, with no clear D. The germline V and J ends were trimmed by 5 bases and 4 bases, with 9 bases remaining between them. CDR3 size: 12 residues. Germline values: CDR1 LNHDA, CDR2 SQIVND (reference sequence). The CDR3 region has the DNA TGTGCCAGTAGTCCCGGAGCGTACGAGCAGTACTTC. This encodes CASSPGAYEQYF.

The rearrangement uses TRBV7-8 and TRBJ1-1; 9 positions match TRBD1. CDR3 length: 14 residues. V trimming: 4 bases; J trimming: 2 bases; junction bases outside the gene matches: 2. Germline V gene sequence: CDR1 SGHVS, CDR2 FQNEAQ. The CDR3 DNA reads TGTGCCAGCAGCTGGGACAGGGTAAACACTGAAGCTTTCTTT. Translation: CASSWDRVNTEAFF.